A single sample is the source of the 3 T cell receptor beta chains below, sequenced in a study of cytomegalovirus exposure and HLA in healthy donors. TCRdb's table, derived via immunoSEQ multiplex PCR, lists solely in-frame clones and lacks some. The table shows around 58,000 clones, with around 88% occurring only once. Sequencing was performed on PBMCs. These receptors were collected from a woman under 30 in good health and CMV-seronegative.

The chain carries TRBV2 and TRBJ2-5, with unresolved D. CDR3 length equals 13 residues. Trimming stripped 7 bases from V and 4 bases from J, with 13 bases between. The germline CDR1 and CDR2 sequences are SNHLY and FYNNEI. In nucleotides, the CDR3 is TGTGCCAGCAATACTCATCTGGTAGAGACCCAGTACTTC. Translation: CASNTHLVETQYF.

The chain combines TRBV28 with TRBJ2-7, with 9 nucleotides matching TRBD1. Germline CDR1 reads MDHEN; CDR2 reads SYDVKM. Trimming removed 3 bases from V and 4 bases from J; junction bases left unmatched: 7. The CDR3 length is 15 residues. CDR3 sequence: CASSLTGTGLYEQYF. As DNA, the CDR3 is TGTGCCAGCAGTTTGACCGGGACAGGGTTGTACGAGCAGTACTTC.

J is TRBJ1-2 and V is TRBV13; no definite D call. The CDR3 sequence is 15 residues long. V was pared by 3 bases and J by 8 bases, with 19 bases between. Germline CDR1 and CDR2: PRHDT and FYEKMQ (reference sequence). CDR3 sequence reads: CASSLEGGIRAGYTF. Here the CDR3 DNA reads TGTGCCAGCAGCTTGGAGGGAGGCATCCGTGCCGGCTACACCTTC.